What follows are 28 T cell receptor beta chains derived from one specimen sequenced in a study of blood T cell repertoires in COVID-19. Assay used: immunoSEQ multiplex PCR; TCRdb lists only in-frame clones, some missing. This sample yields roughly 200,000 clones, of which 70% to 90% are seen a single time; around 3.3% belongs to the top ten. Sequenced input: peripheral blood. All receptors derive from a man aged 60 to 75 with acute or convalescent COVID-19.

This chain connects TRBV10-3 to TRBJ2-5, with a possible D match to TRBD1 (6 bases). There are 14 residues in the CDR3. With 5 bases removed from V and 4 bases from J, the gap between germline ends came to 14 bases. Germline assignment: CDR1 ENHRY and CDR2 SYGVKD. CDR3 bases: TGTGCCATCAGTATCACAGGGTTCCCAGAGACCCAGTACTTC. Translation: CAISITGFPETQYF.

CDR3 nucleotides: TGTGCCAGCGCTCCGGGGGGATCGAACACCGGGGAGCTGTTTTTT. As protein: CASAPGGSNTGELFF. The chain joins TRBV7-3 to TRBJ2-2; TRBD2 matches at 7 bases. Trimming took 8 bases from V and 0 from J; bases not matched to a gene: 6. CDR1 is SGHTA and CDR2 is FQGTGA in the germline V gene. This CDR3 spans 15 amino acids.

The CDR3 loop is CASRPRAGELFF. Here the CDR3 DNA reads TGTGCCAGCAGGCCGAGAGCCGGGGAGCTGTTTTTT. The V gene is TRBV27, the J gene TRBJ2-2; D gene unclear. Trimming took 6 bases from V and 6 from J, leaving 8 bases between them. Germline V CDR1 and CDR2: MNHEY, SMNVEV (reference sequence). The CDR3 totals 12 residues.

The CDR3 sequence: CAWRAGEAGELFF. The CDR3 bases are TGTGCCTGGAGGGCGGGAGAGGCCGGGGAGCTGTTTTTT. The chain employs TRBV30 and TRBJ2-2; TRBD2 matches at 7 bases. V lost 3 bases, J lost 6 bases, and 4 bases stayed unmatched. The germline CDR1 and CDR2 sequences are GTSNPN and SVGIG (reference sequence). The CDR3 is 13 residues long.

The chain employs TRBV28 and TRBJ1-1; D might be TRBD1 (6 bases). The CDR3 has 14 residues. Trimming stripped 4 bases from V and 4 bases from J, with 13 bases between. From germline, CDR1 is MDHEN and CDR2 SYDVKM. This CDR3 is CASSSPGVRTEAFF. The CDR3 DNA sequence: TGTGCCAGCAGTTCCCCAGGGGTTCGCACTGAAGCTTTCTTT.

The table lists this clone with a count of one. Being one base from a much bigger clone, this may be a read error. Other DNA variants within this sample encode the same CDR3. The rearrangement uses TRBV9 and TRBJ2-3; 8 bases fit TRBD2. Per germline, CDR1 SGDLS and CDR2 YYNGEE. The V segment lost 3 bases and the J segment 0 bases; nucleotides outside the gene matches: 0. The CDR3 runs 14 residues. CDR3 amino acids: CASSASGSTDTQYF. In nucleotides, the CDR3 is TGTGCCAGCAGCGCTAGCGGGAGCACAGATACGCAGTATTTT.

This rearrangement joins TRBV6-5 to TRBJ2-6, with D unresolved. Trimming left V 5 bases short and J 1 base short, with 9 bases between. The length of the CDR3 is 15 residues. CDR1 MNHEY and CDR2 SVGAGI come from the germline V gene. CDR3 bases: TGTGCCAGCAGTCCTTGGGCTTCTGGGGCCAACGTCCTGACTTTC. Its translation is CASSPWASGANVLTF.

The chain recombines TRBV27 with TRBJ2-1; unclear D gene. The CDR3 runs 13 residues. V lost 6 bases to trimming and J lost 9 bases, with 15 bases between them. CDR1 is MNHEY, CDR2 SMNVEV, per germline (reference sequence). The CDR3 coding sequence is TGTGCCAGCAGGACACGAAACATCGTTGAGCAGTTCTTC. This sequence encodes CASRTRNIVEQFF.

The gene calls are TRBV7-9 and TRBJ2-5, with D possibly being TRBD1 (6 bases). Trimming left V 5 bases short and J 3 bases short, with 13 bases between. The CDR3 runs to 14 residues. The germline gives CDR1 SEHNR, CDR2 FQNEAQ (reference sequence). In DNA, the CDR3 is TGTGCCAGCAGCCCCACAGGGTTGGAAGAGACCCAGTACTTC. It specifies CASSPTGLEETQYF.

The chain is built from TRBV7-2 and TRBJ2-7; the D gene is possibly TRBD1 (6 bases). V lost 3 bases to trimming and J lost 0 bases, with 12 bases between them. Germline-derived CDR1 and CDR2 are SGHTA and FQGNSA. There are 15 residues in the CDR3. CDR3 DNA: TGTGCCAGCAGCTTGTCCTCGGACAGCTCCTACGAGCAGTACTTC. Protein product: CASSLSSDSSYEQYF.

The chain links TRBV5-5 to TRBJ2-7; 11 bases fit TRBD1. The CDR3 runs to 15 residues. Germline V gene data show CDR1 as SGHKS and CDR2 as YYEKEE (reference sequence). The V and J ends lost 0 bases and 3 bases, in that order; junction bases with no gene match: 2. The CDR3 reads CASSLEGTGGYEQYF. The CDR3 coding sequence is TGTGCCAGCAGCTTGGAGGGGACAGGGGGCTACGAGCAGTACTTC.

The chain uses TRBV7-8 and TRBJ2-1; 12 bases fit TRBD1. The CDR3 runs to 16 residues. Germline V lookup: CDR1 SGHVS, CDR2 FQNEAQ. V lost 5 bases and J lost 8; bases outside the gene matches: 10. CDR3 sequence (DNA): TGTGCCAGCAGCCGAGGAGGGACAGGGGGCGAGGATGAGCAGTTCTTC. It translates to CASSRGGTGGEDEQFF. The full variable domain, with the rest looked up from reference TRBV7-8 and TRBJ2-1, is GAGVSQSPRYKVAKRGQDVALRCDPISGHVSLFWYQQALGQGPEFLTYFQNEAQLDKSGLPSDRFFAERPEGSVSTLKIQRTQQEDSAVYLCASSRGGTGGEDEQFFGPGTRLTVL.

In DNA, the CDR3 is TGTGCCAGCAGCTCGTTAACTAGGTACCAAGAGACCCAGTACTTC. Its protein product is CASSSLTRYQETQYF. The chain recombines TRBV5-6 with TRBJ2-5, with TRBD2 as a possible D gene (5 bases). Germline loops: CDR1 SGHDT, CDR2 YYEEEE. The V gene lost 3 bases and the J gene lost 0 bases, with 12 bases spanning the gap. This CDR3 comprises 15 residues.

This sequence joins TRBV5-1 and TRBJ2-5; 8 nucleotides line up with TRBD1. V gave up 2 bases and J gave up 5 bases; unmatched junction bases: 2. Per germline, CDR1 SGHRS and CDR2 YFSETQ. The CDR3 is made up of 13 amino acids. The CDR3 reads CASSLTGGETQYF. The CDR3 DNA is TGCGCCAGCAGCTTAACAGGGGGGGAGACCCAGTACTTC. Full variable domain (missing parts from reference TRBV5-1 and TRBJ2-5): KAGVTQTPRYLIKTRGQQVTLSCSPISGHRSVSWYQQTPGQGLQFLFEYFSETQRNKGNFPGRFSGRQFSNSRSEMNVSTLELGDSALYLCASSLTGGETQYFGPGTRLLVL.

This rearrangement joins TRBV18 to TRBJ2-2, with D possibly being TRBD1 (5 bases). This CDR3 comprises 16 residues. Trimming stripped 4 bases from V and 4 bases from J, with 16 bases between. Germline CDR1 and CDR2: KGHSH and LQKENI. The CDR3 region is CASSLSTTVATGELFF. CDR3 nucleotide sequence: TGTGCCAGCTCACTAAGTACGACAGTTGCCACCGGGGAGCTGTTTTTT.

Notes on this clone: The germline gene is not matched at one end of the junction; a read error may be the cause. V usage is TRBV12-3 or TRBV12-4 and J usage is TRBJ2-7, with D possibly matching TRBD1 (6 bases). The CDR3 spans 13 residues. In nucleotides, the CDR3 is TGTGCCAGCAGTCAGCAGGGGCCATCGGAAATTGATTTC. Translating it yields CASSQQGPSEIDF.

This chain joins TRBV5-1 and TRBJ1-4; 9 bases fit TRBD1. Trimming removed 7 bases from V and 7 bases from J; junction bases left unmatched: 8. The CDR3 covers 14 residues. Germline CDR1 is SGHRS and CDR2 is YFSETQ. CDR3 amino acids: CASRGGQGGEKLFF. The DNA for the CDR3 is TGCGCCAGCCGAGGGGGACAGGGTGGTGAAAAACTGTTTTTT.

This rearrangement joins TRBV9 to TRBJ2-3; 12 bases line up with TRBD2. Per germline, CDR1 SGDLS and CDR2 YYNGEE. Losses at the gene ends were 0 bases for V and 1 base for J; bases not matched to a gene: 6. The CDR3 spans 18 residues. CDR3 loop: CASSVGPSGRAGTDTQYF. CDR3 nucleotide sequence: TGTGCCAGCAGCGTAGGTCCTAGCGGGAGGGCCGGCACAGATACGCAGTATTTT.

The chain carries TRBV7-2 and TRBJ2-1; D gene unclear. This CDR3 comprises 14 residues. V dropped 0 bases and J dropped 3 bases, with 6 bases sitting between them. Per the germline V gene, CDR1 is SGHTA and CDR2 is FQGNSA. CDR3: CASSLASNYNEQFF. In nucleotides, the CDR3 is TGTGCCAGCAGCTTAGCTAGCAACTACAATGAGCAGTTCTTC.

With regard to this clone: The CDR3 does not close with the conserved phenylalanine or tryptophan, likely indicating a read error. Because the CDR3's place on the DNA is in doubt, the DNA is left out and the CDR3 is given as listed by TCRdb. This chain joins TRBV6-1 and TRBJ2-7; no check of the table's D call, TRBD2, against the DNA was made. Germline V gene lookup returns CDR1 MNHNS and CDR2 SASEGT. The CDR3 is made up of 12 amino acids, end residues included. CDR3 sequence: CASSEAGIAGHY.

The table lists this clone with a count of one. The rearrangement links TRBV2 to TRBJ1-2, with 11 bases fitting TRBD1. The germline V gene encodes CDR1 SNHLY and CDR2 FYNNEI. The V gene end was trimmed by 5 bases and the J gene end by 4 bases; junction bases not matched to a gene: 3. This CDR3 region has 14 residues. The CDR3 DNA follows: TGTGCCAGCAGTAGGACAGGGGGCATCTATGGCTACACCTTC. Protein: CASSRTGGIYGYTF. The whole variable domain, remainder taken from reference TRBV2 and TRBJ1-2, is EPEVTQTPSHQVTQMGQEVILRCVPISNHLYFYWYRQILGQKVEFLVSFYNNEISEKSEIFDDQFSVERPDGSNFTLKIRSTKLEDSAMYFCASSRTGGIYGYTFGSGTRLTVV.

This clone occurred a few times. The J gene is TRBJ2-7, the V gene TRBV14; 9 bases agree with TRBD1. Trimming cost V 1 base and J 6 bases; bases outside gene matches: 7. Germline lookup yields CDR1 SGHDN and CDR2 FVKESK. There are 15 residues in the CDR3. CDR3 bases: TGTGCCAGCAGCCAAGCTGGGACAGGGAAAGGCGAGCAGTACTTC. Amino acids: CASSQAGTGKGEQYF.

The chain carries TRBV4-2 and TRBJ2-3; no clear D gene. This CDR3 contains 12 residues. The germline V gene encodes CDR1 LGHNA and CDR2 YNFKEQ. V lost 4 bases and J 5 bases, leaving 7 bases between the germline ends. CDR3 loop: CASSPRGDTQYF. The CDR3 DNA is TGTGCCAGCAGCCCCCGAGGAGATACGCAGTATTTT.

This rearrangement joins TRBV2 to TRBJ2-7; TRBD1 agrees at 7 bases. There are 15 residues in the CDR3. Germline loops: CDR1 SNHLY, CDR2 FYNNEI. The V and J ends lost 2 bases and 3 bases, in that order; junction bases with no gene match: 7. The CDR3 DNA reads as TGTGCCAGCAGTGAACCGGGACAGATCCTCTACGAGCAGTACTTC. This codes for CASSEPGQILYEQYF.

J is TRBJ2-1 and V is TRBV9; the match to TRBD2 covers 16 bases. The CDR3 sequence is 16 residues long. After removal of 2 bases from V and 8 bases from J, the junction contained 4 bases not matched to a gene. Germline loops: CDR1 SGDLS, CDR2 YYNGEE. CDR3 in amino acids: CASSVGTSGRADEQFF. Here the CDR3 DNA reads TGTGCCAGCAGCGTTGGGACTAGCGGGAGGGCCGATGAGCAGTTCTTC.

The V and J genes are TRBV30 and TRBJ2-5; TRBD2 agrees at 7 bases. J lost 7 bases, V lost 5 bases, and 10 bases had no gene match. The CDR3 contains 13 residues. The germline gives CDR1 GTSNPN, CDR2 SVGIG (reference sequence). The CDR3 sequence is CAWALASGGTQYF. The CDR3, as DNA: TGTGCCTGGGCCTTGGCCTCGGGGGGGACCCAGTACTTC.

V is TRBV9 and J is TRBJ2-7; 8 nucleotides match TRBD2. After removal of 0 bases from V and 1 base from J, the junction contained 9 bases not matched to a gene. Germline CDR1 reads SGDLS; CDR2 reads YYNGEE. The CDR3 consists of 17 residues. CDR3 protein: CASSVGESGRGSYEQYF. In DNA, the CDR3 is TGTGCCAGCAGCGTAGGAGAGTCCGGGAGGGGTTCCTACGAGCAGTACTTC.

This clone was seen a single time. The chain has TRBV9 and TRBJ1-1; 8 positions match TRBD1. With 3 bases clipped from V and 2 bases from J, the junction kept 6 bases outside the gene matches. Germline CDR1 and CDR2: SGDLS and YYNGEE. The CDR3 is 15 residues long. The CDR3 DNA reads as TGTGCCAGCAGCGCCCGACAGGGGATAAACACTGAAGCTTTCTTT. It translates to CASSARQGINTEAFF. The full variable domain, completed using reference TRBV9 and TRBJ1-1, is DSGVTQTPKHLITATGQRVTLRCSPRSGDLSVYWYQQSLDQGLQFLIQYYNGEERAKGNILERFSAQQFPDLHSELNLSSLELGDSALYFCASSARQGINTEAFFGQGTRLTVV.